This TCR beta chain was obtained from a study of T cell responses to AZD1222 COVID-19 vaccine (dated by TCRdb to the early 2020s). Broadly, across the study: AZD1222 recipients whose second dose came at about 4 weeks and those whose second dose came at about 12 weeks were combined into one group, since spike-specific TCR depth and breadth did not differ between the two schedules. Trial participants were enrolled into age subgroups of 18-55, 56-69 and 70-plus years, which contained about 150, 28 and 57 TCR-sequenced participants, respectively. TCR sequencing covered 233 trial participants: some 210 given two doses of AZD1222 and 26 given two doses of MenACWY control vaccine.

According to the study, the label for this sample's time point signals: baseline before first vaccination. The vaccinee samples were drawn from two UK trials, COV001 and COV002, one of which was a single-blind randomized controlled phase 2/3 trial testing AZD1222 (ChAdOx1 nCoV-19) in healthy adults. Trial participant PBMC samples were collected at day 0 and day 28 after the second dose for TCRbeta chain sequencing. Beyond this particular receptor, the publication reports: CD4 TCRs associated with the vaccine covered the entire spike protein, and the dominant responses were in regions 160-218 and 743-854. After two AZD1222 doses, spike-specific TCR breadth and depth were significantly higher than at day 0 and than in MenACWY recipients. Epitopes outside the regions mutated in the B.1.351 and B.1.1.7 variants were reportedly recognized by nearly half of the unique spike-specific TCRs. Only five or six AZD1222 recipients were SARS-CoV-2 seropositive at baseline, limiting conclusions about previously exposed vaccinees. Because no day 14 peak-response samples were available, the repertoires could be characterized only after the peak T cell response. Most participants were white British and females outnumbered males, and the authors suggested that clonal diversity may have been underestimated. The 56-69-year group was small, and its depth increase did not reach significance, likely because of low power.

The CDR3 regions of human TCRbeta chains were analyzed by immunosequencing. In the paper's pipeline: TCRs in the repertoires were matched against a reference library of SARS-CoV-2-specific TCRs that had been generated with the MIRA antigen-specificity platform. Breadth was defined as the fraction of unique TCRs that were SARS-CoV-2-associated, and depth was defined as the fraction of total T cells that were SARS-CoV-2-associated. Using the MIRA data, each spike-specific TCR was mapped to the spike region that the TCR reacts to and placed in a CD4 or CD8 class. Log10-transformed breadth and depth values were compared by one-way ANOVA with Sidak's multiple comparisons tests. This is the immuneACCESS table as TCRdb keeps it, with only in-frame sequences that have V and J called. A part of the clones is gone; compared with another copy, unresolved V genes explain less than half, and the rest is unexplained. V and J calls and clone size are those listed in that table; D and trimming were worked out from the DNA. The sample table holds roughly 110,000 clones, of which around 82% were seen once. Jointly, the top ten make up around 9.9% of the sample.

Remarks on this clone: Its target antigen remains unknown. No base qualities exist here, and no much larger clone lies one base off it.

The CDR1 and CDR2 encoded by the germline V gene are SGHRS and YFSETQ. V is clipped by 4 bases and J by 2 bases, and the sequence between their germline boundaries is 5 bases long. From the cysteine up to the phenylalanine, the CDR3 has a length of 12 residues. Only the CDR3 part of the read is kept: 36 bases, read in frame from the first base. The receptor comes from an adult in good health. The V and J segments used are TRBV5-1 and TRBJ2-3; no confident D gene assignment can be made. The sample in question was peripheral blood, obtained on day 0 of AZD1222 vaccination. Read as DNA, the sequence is TGCGCCAGCAGCCCCGACACAGATACGCAGTATTTT. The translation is CASSPDTDTQYF.